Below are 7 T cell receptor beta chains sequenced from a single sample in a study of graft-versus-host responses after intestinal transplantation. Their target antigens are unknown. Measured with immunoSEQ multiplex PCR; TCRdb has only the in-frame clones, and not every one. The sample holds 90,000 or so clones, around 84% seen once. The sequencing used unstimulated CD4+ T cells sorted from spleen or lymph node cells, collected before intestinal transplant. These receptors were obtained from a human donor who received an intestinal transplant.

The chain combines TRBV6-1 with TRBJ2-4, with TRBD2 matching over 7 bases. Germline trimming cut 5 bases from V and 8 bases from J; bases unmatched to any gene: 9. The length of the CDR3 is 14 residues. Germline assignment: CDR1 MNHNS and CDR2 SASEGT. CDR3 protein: CASSLGLSGDIQYF. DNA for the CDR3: TGTGCCAGCAGTTTGGGTCTCAGCGGGGACATTCAGTACTTC.

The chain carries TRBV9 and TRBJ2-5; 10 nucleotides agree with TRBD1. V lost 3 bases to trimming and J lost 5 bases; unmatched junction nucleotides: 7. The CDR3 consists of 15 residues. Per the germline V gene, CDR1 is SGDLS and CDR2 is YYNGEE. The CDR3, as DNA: TGTGCCAGCAGCGGGGGACAGGGGATAGCGGAGACCCAGTACTTC. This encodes CASSGGQGIAETQYF.

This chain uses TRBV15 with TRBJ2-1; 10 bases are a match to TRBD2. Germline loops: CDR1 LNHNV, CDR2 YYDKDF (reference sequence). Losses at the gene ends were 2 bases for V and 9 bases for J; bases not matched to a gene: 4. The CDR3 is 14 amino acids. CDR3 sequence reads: CATSRLAGEIEQFF. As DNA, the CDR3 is TGTGCCACCAGCAGACTAGCGGGAGAAATTGAGCAGTTCTTC.

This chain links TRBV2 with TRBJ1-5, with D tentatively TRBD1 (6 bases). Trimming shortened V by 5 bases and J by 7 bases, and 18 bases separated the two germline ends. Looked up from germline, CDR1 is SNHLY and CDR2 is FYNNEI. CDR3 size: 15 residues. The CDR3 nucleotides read TGTGCCAGCAGTAAAGATCGGCAGGGGAACCAGCCCCAGCATTTT. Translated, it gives CASSKDRQGNQPQHF.

The CDR3 coding sequence is TGTGCCAGCAGTTTATTAGGGGGCAAGAACACCGGGGAGCTGTTTTTT. Encoded protein: CASSLLGGKNTGELFF. The chain couples TRBV27 to TRBJ2-2, with 7 bases fitting TRBD1. Germline values: CDR1 MNHEY, CDR2 SMNVEV (reference sequence). The CDR3 contains 16 residues. Unmatched junction bases numbered 3, after V lost 1 base and J lost 1 base.

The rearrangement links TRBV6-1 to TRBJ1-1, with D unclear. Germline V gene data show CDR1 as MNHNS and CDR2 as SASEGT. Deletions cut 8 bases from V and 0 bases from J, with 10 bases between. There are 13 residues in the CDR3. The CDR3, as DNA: TGTGCCAGCCTCGAAGCTTTGAACACTGAAGCTTTCTTT. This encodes CASLEALNTEAFF.

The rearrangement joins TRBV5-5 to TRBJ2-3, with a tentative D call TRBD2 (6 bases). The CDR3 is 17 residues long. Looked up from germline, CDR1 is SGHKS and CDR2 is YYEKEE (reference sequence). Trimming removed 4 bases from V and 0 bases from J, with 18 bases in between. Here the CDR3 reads CASSAPRSSESTDTQYF. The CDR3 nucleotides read TGTGCCAGCAGCGCACCCCGGTCTAGCGAGAGCACAGATACGCAGTATTTT.